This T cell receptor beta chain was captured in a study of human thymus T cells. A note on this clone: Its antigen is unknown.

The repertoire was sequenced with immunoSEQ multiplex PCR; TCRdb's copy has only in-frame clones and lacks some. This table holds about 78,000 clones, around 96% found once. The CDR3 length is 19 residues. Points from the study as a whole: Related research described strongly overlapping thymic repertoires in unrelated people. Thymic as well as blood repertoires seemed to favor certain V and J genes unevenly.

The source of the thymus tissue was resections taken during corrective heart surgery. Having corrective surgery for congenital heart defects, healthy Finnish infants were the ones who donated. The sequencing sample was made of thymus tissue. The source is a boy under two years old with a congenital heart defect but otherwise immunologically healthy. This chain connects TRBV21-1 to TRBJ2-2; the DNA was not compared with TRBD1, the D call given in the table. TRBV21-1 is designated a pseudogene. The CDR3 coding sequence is TGTGCCAGCAGCAAAGTTTTTGGGGCCCCAATATCGAACACCGGGGAGCTGTTTTTT. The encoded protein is CASSKVFGAPISNTGELFF.